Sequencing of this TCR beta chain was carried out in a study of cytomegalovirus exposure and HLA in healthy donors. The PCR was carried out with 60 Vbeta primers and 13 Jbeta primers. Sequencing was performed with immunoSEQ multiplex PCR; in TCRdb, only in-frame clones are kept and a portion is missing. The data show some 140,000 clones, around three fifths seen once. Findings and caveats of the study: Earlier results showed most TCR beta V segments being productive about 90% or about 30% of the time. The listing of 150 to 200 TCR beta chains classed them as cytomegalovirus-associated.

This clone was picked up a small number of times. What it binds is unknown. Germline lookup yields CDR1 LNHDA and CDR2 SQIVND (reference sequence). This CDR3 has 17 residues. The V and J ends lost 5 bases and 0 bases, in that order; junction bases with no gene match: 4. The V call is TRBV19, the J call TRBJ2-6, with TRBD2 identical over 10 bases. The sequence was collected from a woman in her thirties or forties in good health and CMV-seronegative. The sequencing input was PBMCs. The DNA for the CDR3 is TGTGCCAGTAGTGTGCTAGCGGGGGCCTCTGGGGCCAACGTCCTGACTTTC. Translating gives CASSVLAGASGANVLTF.